This T cell receptor beta chain was recovered during a study of OX40 agonist ivuxolimab in advanced cancers. Study-level background: Three patients showed partial responses: one hepatocellular carcinoma and two cutaneous melanoma cases. Study findings and constraints: Researchers report that CD8+ T cells had, on average, more expanded clones than CD4+.

V was shortened by 6 bases and J by 2 bases, with 16 bases between the two germline ends. This CDR3 has 15 residues. CDR1 and CDR2 from the germline V gene are MNHEY and SVGAGI. The table lists this clone with a count of one. The antigen is undetermined. The data were produced by immunoSEQ multiplex PCR, yet TCRdb's version contains in-frame clones alone and is incomplete. The sample has about 67,000 clones, 80% seen once. Any history of autoimmune disease or systemic immunosuppression disqualified patients. Peripheral blood came from all dose cohorts at three timepoints. V and J are TRBV6-5 and TRBJ1-1; a weak D match, TRBD1 (5 bases). This receptor was identified in an adult with an advanced solid tumor such as melanoma, head and neck, liver or kidney cancer. Sample: CD4+ or CD8+ T cells sorted from blood, taken in a trial of the OX40 agonist ivuxolimab. The CDR3 loop is CASRHDGGPNTEAFF. The CDR3 DNA is TGTGCCAGCAGGCATGACGGGGGACCTAACACTGAAGCTTTCTTT.